What follows is one TCR beta chain and its context. Its antigen is still unknown. The CDR3 runs to 15 residues. V lost 5 bases and J 0 bases, leaving 12 bases between the germline ends. Germline V gene data show CDR1 as SGHRS and CDR2 as YFSETQ. This specimen belongs to a study of T cell responses to AZD1222 COVID-19 vaccine. Study-wide results and caveats: Close to half of spike-specific TCRs reportedly recognize unmutated variant regions. Baseline seropositivity occurred in only a handful of AZD1222 recipients.

Sequencing used immunoSEQ multiplex PCR; TCRdb keeps in-frame clones, though not all of them. The table records approximately 140,000 clones, 92% of them present only once. This clonotype was sampled from an adult who received the AZD1222 COVID-19 vaccine. The specimen comprised peripheral blood, sampled 28 days after the second AZD1222 dose. The chain recombines TRBV5-1 with TRBJ1-3; D might be TRBD1 (5 bases). CDR3 bases: TGCGCCAGCAGTGGGGACGGTTACTCTGGAAACACCATATATTTT. This gives the protein CASSGDGYSGNTIYF.